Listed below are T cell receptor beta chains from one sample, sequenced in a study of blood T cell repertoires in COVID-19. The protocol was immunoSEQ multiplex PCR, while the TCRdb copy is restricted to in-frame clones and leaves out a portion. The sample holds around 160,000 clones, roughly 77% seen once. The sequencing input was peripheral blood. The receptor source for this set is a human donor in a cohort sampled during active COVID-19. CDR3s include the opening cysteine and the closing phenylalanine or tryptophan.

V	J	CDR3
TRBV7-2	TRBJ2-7	CASSFAGSNEQYF
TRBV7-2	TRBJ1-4	CASSIKVGTVEKLFF
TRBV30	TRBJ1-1	CAWSLDTNTEAFF
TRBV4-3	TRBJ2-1	CASSQDLTGGVYNEQFF
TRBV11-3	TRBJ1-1	CASSLDWNTEAFF
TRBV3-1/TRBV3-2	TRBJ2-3	CASRLRSASGTDTQYF
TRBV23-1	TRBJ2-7	CAGGPGGTGSYEQYF
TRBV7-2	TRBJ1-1	CASSRGGGGMNTEAFF
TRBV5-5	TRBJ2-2	CASSLSSLVDPETGGELFF
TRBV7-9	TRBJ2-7	CASSQRELIDEQYF
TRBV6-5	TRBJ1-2	CASSYGDRGYGYTF
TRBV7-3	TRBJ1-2	CASSPDRAGGYTF
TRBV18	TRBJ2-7	CASSDGYEQYF
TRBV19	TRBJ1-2	CASSIPDRGYYGYTF
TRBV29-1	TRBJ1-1	CSVEKSPGDTEAFF
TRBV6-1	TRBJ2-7	CASSGALQGKVSYEQYF
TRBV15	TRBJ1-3	CATSEGTPGNTIYF
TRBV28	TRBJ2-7	CASNERLSYEQYF
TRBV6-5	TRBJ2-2	CASRQGRTGELFF
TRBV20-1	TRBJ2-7	CSASDPRQGAYEQYF
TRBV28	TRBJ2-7	CASSFTGAYEQYF
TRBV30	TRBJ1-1	CAWEDRAAFF
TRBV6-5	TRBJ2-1	CASSYGVAGPYNEQFF
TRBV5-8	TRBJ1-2	CASSLGQGLYGYTF
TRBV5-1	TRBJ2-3	CASSLDRADTQYF
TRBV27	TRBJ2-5	CASSLFYRAQETQYF